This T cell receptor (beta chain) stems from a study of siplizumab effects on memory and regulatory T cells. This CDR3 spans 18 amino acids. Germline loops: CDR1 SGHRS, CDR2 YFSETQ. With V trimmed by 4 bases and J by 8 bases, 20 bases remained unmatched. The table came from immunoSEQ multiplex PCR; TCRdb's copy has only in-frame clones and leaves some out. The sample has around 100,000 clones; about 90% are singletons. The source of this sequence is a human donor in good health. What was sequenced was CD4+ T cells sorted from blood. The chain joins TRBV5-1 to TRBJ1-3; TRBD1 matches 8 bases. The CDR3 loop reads CASSVGQGNNIWKDTIYF. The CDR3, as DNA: TGCGCCAGCAGCGTAGGACAGGGTAATAACATCTGGAAGGACACCATATATTTT.